The clone carrying this T cell receptor (beta chain) has just a few counts. This CDR3 contains 14 residues. The V and J ends lost 6 bases and 3 bases, in that order; junction bases with no gene match: 5. CDR1 MNHEY and CDR2 SVGEGT come from the germline V gene. RNA served as the template for amplifying TCR beta CDR3 regions. Investigators did first-round RT-PCR with HTBI primers, then second-round multiplex PCR. TCRdb re-analysed the multiplex PCR reads in MiXCR, keeping a single row per CDR3 protein. The data hold about 390,000 distinct CDR3 sequences, with about 16% observed a single time. This entry is derived from a study of Graves' ophthalmopathy and Graves' hyperthyroidism. Study context: Upon initial diagnosis and before any treatment, peripheral blood was collected.

This TCR came from a woman younger than 35 with stable Graves' hyperthyroidism. Sequencing input: peripheral blood. J is TRBJ2-7 and V is TRBV6-2 or TRBV6-3; TRBD2 agrees at 10 bases. As DNA, the CDR3 is TGTGCCAGCAGACCGCTAGCGGGGGACTACGAGCAGTACTTC. This translates into CASRPLAGDYEQYF.